A single sample gave rise to the 10 T cell receptor beta chains below, sequenced in a study of control samples from healthy donors and cancer patients. The protocol was immunoSEQ multiplex PCR, while the TCRdb copy is restricted to in-frame clones and leaves out a portion. The sample includes about 220,000 clones, around 94% of them seen just once. The sample consisted of blood. The receptors shown here come from a man between 50 and 59 years old in good health.

This chain links TRBV28 with TRBJ2-1, with D perhaps matching TRBD1 or TRBD2 (5 bases each). Germline assignment: CDR1 MDHEN and CDR2 SYDVKM. The V gene lost 5 bases and the J gene lost 2 bases, with 13 bases spanning the gap. The CDR3 is made up of 15 amino acids. As DNA, the CDR3 is TGTGCCAGCAGTGAAAGGGACGTGACCTACAATGAGCAGTTCTTC. This gives the protein CASSERDVTYNEQFF.

This chain connects TRBV11-2 to TRBJ1-5; 7 bases line up with TRBD1. Germline V gives CDR1 SGHAT, CDR2 FQNNGV. The CDR3 covers 13 residues. Trimming removed 6 bases from V and 9 bases from J; junction bases left unmatched: 8. This CDR3 is CASSRDSQGPQHF. CDR3 DNA sequence: TGTGCCAGCAGTCGGGACAGTCAAGGGCCCCAGCATTTT.

This chain links TRBV6-1 with TRBJ2-7; D is perhaps TRBD1 (7 bases). This CDR3 contains 14 residues. Germline CDR1 MNHNS, CDR2 SASEGT. The V gene lost 3 bases and the J gene lost 4 bases, with 13 bases spanning the gap. This CDR3 reads CASSDQGGPYEQYF. The CDR3 region has the DNA TGTGCCAGCAGTGACCAGGGGGGACCTTACGAGCAGTACTTC.

This chain joins TRBV27 and TRBJ2-3; TRBD2 is a possible D gene (6 bases). The CDR3 sequence is 14 residues long. Trimming took off 3 bases at V and 3 bases at J, with 10 bases between the two ends. Per germline, CDR1 MNHEY and CDR2 SMNVEV (reference sequence). In nucleotides, the CDR3 is TGTGCCAGCAGTTTCGTAGGGACTACAGATACGCAGTATTTT. Protein: CASSFVGTTDTQYF.

V usage is TRBV5-6 and J usage is TRBJ1-5; TRBD1 matches 7 bases. Germline CDR1 reads SGHDT; CDR2 reads YYEEEE. The CDR3 sequence is 15 residues long. Unmatched junction bases numbered 0, after V lost 0 bases and J lost 0 bases. For the CDR3, the DNA is TGTGCCAGCAGCTTGGGACAGGGTAGCAATCAGCCCCAGCATTTT. This encodes CASSLGQGSNQPQHF.

DNA of the CDR3: TGTGCCAGCAGCTCGGGGGTAGCGGGGGGGCTTACCTACGAGCAGTACGTC. It yields the protein CASSSGVAGGLTYEQYV. The chain is built from TRBV11-3 and TRBJ2-7; the match to TRBD2 covers 11 bases. V lost 4 bases and J lost 2; bases outside the gene matches: 10. From germline, CDR1 is SGHNT and CDR2 YENEEA. The CDR3 is made up of 17 amino acids.

The chain is built from TRBV11-2 and TRBJ2-3, with D possibly matching TRBD2 (6 bases). The length of the CDR3 is 15 residues. V lost 3 bases and J lost 4, with 14 bases in between. CDR1 SGHAT and CDR2 FQNNGV come from the germline V gene. The CDR3 loop reads CASSFGGSRADTQYF. The CDR3 nucleotides read TGTGCCAGCAGCTTCGGGGGATCTAGGGCAGATACGCAGTATTTT.

The V and J genes are TRBV28 and TRBJ2-2; maybe TRBD1 (6 bases). The CDR3 runs to 15 residues. V lost 2 bases and J 3 bases, leaving 10 bases between the germline ends. CDR1 and CDR2 from the germline V gene are MDHEN and SYDVKM. The CDR3 loop reads CASSLNREYTGELFF. The CDR3 DNA sequence: TGTGCCAGCAGTTTAAACAGGGAATACACCGGGGAGCTGTTTTTT.

The gene calls are TRBV19 and TRBJ1-3; TRBD1 is a possible D gene (6 bases). The CDR3 totals 16 residues. Germline assignment: CDR1 LNHDA and CDR2 SQIVND (reference sequence). Trimming took off 4 bases at V and 1 base at J, with 14 bases between the two ends. The chain's CDR3 is CASSKVAGASGNTIYF. The CDR3, as DNA: TGTGCCAGTAGTAAGGTGGCAGGGGCGTCTGGAAACACCATATATTTT.

CDR3 nucleotide sequence: TGCAGTGCCGGCTATGGCTACACCTTC. As protein: CSAGYGYTF. The chain uses TRBV20-1 and TRBJ1-2; D is ambiguous. Germline CDR1 reads DFQATT; CDR2 reads SNEGSKA (reference sequence). The CDR3 contains 9 residues. The V end was cut by 6 bases, the J end by 4 bases, with 3 bases between.